Below are 21 T cell receptor beta chains sequenced from a single sample in a study of T cell repertoires in cytomegalovirus infection. No antigens are known for them. MiXCR, applied by TCRdb to the reads, yields one record per CDR3 protein. The sample carries 200,000 to 250,000 distinct CDR3 sequences, around two fifths recorded once. Sequencing used CD8+ T cells from cultured PBMCs, obtained from culture after CMV antigen stimulation. The receptors shown here come from a human donor in good health (CMV status not recorded). Some clones in this sample may be carry-over from other donors' samples.

CDR3 sequence (DNA): TGTGCCAGCAGTACCCCCCACGGGGGTCCGGGTCAGCCCCAGCATTTT. It is translated as CASSTPHGGPGQPQHF. The chain uses TRBV2 and TRBJ1-5; perhaps TRBD1 as D (5 bases). Trimming pared 5 bases from V and 6 bases from J, leaving 20 bases between. The CDR3 spans 16 residues. Germline V gives CDR1 SNHLY, CDR2 FYNNEI.

This clonotype was counted many times. The J gene is TRBJ2-1, the V gene TRBV6-1; D gene unclear. Germline loops: CDR1 MNHNS, CDR2 SASEGT. The CDR3 extends over 15 amino acids. V lost 8 bases and J lost 4, with 18 bases in between. The CDR3 sequence: CASARYQYMYNEQFF. CDR3 in DNA: TGTGCCAGCGCTAGATACCAATACATGTACAATGAGCAGTTCTTC.

This clonotype was detected only a few times. The V and J genes are TRBV6-1 and TRBJ2-7; TRBD2 is a possible D gene (6 bases). The CDR3 runs to 17 residues. The germline V gene encodes CDR1 MNHNS and CDR2 SASEGT. V was shortened by 0 bases and J by 2 bases, with 17 bases between the two germline ends. This chain's CDR3 is CASSEALSGLGPYEQYF. DNA of the CDR3: TGTGCCAGCAGTGAAGCTTTATCGGGACTGGGTCCCTACGAGCAGTACTTC.

This clonotype was seen more than once but under ten times. This sequence joins TRBV4-1 and TRBJ2-1; 10 bases map to TRBD1. V dropped 1 base and J dropped 8; count of bases not matched to a gene: 14. The germline CDR1 and CDR2 sequences are MGHRA and YSYEKL. The length of the CDR3 is 18 residues. The CDR3 region is CASSQADRGLSPWDEQFF. Written as DNA, the CDR3 is TGCGCCAGCAGCCAAGCCGACAGGGGGCTATCTCCTTGGGATGAGCAGTTCTTC.

The J gene is TRBJ2-5, the V gene TRBV6-1; D is undetermined. The CDR3 loop spans 16 amino acids. The V end was cut by 2 bases, the J end by 5 bases, with 18 bases between. Germline assignment: CDR1 MNHNS and CDR2 SASEGT. The CDR3, as DNA: TGTGCCAGCAGTGAAATCCGGTGGCAGGCAAAGGAGACCCAGTACTTC. Translated: CASSEIRWQAKETQYF.

The chain couples TRBV6-9 to TRBJ1-5, with unresolved D. CDR1 MNHGY and CDR2 SVAAGI come from the germline V gene. The V gene lost 2 bases and the J gene lost 3 bases, with 23 bases spanning the gap. The CDR3 is made up of 19 amino acids. The CDR3 coding sequence is TGTGCCAGCAGTTATCCTCCCGGTAGTTCACACACGAACAATCAGCCCCAGCATTTT. It translates to CASSYPPGSSHTNNQPQHF.

This clonotype was observed a handful of times. The chain carries TRBV20-1 and TRBJ2-5; 12 nucleotides line up with TRBD2. CDR1 is DFQATT, CDR2 SNEGSKA, per germline (reference sequence). Trimming at V came to 5 bases and at J to 5 bases, leaving 12 bases not matched to a gene. CDR3 length equals 16 residues. The CDR3 protein is CSAPDVGLAGRETQYF. CDR3 DNA: TGCAGTGCTCCCGACGTAGGACTAGCGGGACGGGAGACCCAGTACTTC.

There are many counts of this clonotype. The gene calls are TRBV7-2 and TRBJ2-5, with TRBD2 as a possible D gene (6 bases). The CDR3 spans 16 residues. Germline CDR1 and CDR2: SGHTA and FQGNSA. V lost 0 bases, J lost 1 base, and 12 bases lay in between. The CDR3 sequence: CASSLAGGYFQETQYF. The CDR3 region has the DNA TGTGCCAGCAGCTTAGCGGGGGGTTATTTCCAAGAGACCCAGTACTTC.

There are a few counts of this clonotype. The chain links TRBV7-9 to TRBJ1-5; 8 bases line up with TRBD1. Germline V CDR1 and CDR2: SEHNR, FQNEAQ (reference sequence). V trimming: 3 bases; J trimming: 6 bases; junction bases outside the gene matches: 4. CDR3 size: 14 residues. This CDR3 reads CASSLTGVTQPQHF. CDR3 coding DNA: TGTGCCAGCAGCTTGACAGGGGTAACTCAGCCCCAGCATTTT. Full variable domain (missing parts from reference TRBV7-9 and TRBJ1-5): DTGVSQNPRHKITKRGQNVTFRCDPISEHNRLYWYRQTLGQGPEFLTYFQNEAQLEKSRLLSDRFSAERPKGSFSTLEIQRTEQGDSAMYLCASSLTGVTQPQHFGDGTRLSIL.

This clonotype was recorded at least ten times. The chain carries TRBV6-1 and TRBJ1-3; D not certain. The CDR3 totals 13 residues. V lost 8 bases, J lost 7 bases, and 15 bases lay in between. Germline V gives CDR1 MNHNS, CDR2 SASEGT. In DNA, the CDR3 is TGTGCCAGCTTGATCCCGACCGTGAACACCATATATTTT. Residues: CASLIPTVNTIYF.

This chain joins TRBV12-3 or TRBV12-4 and TRBJ2-5; the D gene is possibly TRBD2 (7 bases). Trimming pared 8 bases from V and 0 bases from J, leaving 22 bases between. The CDR3 sequence is 17 residues long. CDR3 coding DNA: TGTGCCAGCGGGGGGGGGCCCTTAGAGGGGGACCAAGAGACCCAGTACTTC. Its translation: CASGGGPLEGDQETQYF.

The rearrangement joins TRBV4-1 to TRBJ2-1; 16 bases map to TRBD2. Germline V gene lookup returns CDR1 MGHRA and CDR2 YSYEKL. CDR3 length: 15 residues. J lost 9 bases, V lost 4 bases, and 3 bases had no gene match. The CDR3 DNA reads as TGCGCCAGCAGCCCGGGACTAGCGGGAGGGAGTGAGCAGTTCTTC. It specifies CASSPGLAGGSEQFF.

With respect to this clonotype: At one boundary the junction diverges from the germline segment, which might be a read error. The chain carries TRBV28 and TRBJ2-2; D remains ambiguous. The CDR3 extends over 11 amino acids. Germline V gene lookup returns CDR1 MDHEN and CDR2 SYDVKM. CDR3 nucleotide sequence: TGTGACAGCAGTGCCCCCGGGGAGCTGTTTTTT. This sequence encodes CDSSAPGELFF.

This chain connects TRBV6-6 to TRBJ2-3, with a weak D call TRBD2 (6 bases). Per germline, CDR1 MNHNY and CDR2 SVGAGI (reference sequence). CDR3 size: 14 residues. Trimming took off 7 bases at V and 11 bases at J, with 22 bases between the two ends. Written as DNA, the CDR3 is TGTGCCAGCACCCAGAGGACGGGAGAGAGGGTGCAGTATTTT. This translates into CASTQRTGERVQYF.

V and J are TRBV4-1 and TRBJ2-3; D unresolved. CDR1 and CDR2 (germline): MGHRA, YSYEKL. This CDR3 has 15 amino acids. Trimming took off 4 bases at V and 1 base at J, with 12 bases between the two ends. CDR3 sequence (DNA): TGCGCCAGCAGCCTCGTCGTGGCCCGCACAGATACGCAGTATTTT. Encoded protein: CASSLVVARTDTQYF.

This clonotype has a count of ten or more. This sequence joins TRBV7-2 and TRBJ1-3; 8 nucleotides align to TRBD1. The CDR3 runs 13 residues. V dropped 5 bases and J dropped 8; count of bases not matched to a gene: 5. The germline V gene has CDR1 SGHTA and CDR2 FQGNSA. This CDR3 is CASSNRGSDTIYF. Written as DNA, the CDR3 is TGTGCCAGCAGCAACAGGGGGAGTGACACCATATATTTT.

J is TRBJ2-4 and V is TRBV11-2, with a possible D match to TRBD2 (6 bases). V lost 5 bases and J 0 bases, leaving 14 bases between the germline ends. The CDR3 covers 16 residues. Germline V gene lookup returns CDR1 SGHAT and CDR2 FQNNGV. The CDR3 is CASSDGGGVAKNIQYF. CDR3 coding DNA: TGTGCCAGCAGCGACGGGGGTGGGGTAGCCAAAAACATTCAGTACTTC.

This chain uses TRBV30 with TRBJ1-4, with 8 bases fitting TRBD1. V gave up 0 bases and J gave up 6 bases; unmatched junction bases: 6. CDR3 size: 15 residues. Germline-derived CDR1 and CDR2 are GTSNPN and SVGIG (reference sequence). CDR3 in DNA: TGTGCCTGGAGTGTACCGCAGGGACAGGATGAAAAACTGTTTTTT. Protein product: CAWSVPQGQDEKLFF.

The table lists this clonotype with many counts. The chain carries TRBV7-2 and TRBJ2-7, with D perhaps TRBD1 (5 bases). This CDR3 region has 16 residues. Germline V CDR1 and CDR2: SGHTA, FQGNSA. V lost 3 bases and J 5 bases, leaving 20 bases between the germline ends. The CDR3 region is CASSFEAGILRDEQYF. Written as DNA, the CDR3 is TGTGCCAGCAGCTTCGAGGCAGGGATTCTTAGAGACGAGCAGTACTTC.

This chain uses TRBV7-9 with TRBJ2-5; the match to TRBD2 covers 13 bases. Germline V gives CDR1 SEHNR, CDR2 FQNEAQ (reference sequence). V lost 0 bases, J lost 4 bases, and 8 bases stayed unmatched. The CDR3 runs to 18 residues. In DNA form, the CDR3 reads TGTGCCAGCAGCTTAGCGGAGACTAGCGGGAGGACGAGAGAGACCCAGTACTTC. Translating it yields CASSLAETSGRTRETQYF.

The rearrangement uses TRBV27 and TRBJ1-2; perhaps TRBD1 as D (5 bases). The ends were cut back, 2 bases at V and 0 bases at J, with 7 bases in the middle. The CDR3 length is 14 residues. Germline-derived CDR1 and CDR2 are MNHEY and SMNVEV (reference sequence). The CDR3, as DNA: TGTGCCAGCAGTTTAGCAGGGCCTAACTATGGCTACACCTTC. As protein: CASSLAGPNYGYTF.